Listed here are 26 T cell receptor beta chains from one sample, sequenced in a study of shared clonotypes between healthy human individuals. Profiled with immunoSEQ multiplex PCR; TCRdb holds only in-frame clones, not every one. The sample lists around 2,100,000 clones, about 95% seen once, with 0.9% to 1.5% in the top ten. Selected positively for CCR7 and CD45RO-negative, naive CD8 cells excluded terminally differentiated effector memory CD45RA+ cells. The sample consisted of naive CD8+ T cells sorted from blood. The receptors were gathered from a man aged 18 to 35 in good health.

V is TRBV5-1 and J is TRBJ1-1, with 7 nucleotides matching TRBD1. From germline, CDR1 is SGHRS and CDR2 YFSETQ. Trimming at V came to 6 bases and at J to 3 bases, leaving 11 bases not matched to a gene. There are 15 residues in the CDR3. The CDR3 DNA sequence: TGCGCCAGCATGCACGACGCCACAGGGGACACTGAAGCTTTCTTT. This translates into CASMHDATGDTEAFF.

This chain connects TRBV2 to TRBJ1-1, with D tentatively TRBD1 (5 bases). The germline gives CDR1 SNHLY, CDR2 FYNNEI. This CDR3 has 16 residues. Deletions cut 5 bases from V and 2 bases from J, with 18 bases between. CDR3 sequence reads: CASSKMWADSNTEAFF. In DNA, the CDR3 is TGTGCCAGCAGTAAGATGTGGGCAGACAGCAACACTGAAGCTTTCTTT.

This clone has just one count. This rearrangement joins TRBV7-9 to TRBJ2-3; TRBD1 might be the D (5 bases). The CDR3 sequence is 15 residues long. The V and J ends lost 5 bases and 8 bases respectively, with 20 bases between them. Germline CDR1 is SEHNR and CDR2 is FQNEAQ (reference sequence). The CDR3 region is CASSGATTPGGTQYF. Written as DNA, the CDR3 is TGTGCCAGCAGCGGGGCAACTACCCCCGGTGGTACGCAGTATTTT.

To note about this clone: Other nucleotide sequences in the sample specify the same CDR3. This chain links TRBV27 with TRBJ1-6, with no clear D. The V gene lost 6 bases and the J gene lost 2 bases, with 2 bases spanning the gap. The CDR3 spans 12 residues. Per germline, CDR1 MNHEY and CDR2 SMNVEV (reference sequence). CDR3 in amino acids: CASSPYNSPLHF. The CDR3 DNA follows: TGTGCCAGCAGCCCCTATAATTCACCCCTCCACTTT.

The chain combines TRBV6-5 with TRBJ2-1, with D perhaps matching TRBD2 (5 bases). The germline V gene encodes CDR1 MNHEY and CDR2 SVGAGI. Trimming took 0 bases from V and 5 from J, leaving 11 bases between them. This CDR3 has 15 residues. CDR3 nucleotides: TGTGCCAGCAGTTACTCGATACCCGGGGACAATGAGCAGTTCTTC. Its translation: CASSYSIPGDNEQFF.

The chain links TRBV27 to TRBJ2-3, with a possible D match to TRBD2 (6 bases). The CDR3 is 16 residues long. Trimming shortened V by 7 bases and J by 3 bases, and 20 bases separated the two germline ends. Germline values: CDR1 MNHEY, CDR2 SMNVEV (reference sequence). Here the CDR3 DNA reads TGTGCCAGCACTCCACGGAGGGGCGCTGGGACAGATACGCAGTATTTT. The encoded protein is CASTPRRGAGTDTQYF.

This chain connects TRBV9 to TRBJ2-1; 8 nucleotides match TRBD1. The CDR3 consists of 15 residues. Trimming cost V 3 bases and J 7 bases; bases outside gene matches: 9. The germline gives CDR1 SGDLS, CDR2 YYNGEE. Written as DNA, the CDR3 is TGTGCCAGCAGCGCTGACAGGGGCTCTTGGAATGAGCAGTTCTTC. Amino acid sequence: CASSADRGSWNEQFF.

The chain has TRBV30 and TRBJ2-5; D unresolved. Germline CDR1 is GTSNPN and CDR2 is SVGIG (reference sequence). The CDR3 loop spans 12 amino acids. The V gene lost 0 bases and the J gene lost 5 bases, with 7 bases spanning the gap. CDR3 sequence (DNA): TGTGCCTGGAGTGTAGCCAGGGAGACCCAGTACTTC. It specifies CAWSVARETQYF.

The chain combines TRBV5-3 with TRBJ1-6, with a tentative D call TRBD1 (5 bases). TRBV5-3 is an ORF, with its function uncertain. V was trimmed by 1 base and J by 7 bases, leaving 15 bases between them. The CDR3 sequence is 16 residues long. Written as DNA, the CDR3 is TGTGCCAGAAGCTTGTTAGGAGGGGCCAAAAATTCACCCCTCCACTTT. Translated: CARSLLGGAKNSPLHF.

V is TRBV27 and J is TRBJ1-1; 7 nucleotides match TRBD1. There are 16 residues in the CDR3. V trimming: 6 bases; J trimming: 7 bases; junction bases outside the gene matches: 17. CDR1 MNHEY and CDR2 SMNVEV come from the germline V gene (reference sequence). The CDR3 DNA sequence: TGTGCCAGCAGGTTGGACCCGGGACAGCCCTCCGTTGAAGCTTTCTTT. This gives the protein CASRLDPGQPSVEAFF.

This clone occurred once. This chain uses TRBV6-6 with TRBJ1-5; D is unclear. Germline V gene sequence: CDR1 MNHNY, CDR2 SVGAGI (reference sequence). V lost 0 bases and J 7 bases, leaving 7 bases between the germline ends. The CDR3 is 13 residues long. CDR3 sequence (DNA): TGTGCCAGCAGTTACTCGATCGCCCAGCCCCAGCATTTT. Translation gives CASSYSIAQPQHF.

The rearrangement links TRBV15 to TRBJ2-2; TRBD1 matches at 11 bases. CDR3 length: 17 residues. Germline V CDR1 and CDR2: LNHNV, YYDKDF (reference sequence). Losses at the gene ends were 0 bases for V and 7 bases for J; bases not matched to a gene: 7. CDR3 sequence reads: CATSRDLGTGGSGELFF. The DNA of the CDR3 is TGTGCCACCAGCAGAGATCTCGGGACAGGGGGGAGCGGGGAGCTGTTTTTT. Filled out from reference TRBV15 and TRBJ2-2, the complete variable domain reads DAMVIQNPRYQVTQFGKPVTLSCSQTLNHNVMYWYQQKSSQAPKLLFHYYDKDFNNEADTPDNFQSRRPNTSFCFLDIRSPGLGDTAMYLCATSRDLGTGGSGELFFGEGSRLTVL.

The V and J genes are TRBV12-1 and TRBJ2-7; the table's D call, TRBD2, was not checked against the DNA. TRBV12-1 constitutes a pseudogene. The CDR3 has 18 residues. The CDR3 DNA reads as TGTGCCAGCAGCGTTTTGGGACTAGCGGGAAAACGTACCTACGAGCAGTACTTC. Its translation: CASSVLGLAGKRTYEQYF.

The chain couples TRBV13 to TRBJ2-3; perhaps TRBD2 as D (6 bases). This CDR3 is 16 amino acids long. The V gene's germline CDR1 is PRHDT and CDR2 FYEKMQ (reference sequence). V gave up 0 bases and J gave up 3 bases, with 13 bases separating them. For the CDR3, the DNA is TGTGCCAGCAGCTTAGGAGGAGGGGTTACAACAGATACGCAGTATTTT. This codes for CASSLGGGVTTDTQYF.

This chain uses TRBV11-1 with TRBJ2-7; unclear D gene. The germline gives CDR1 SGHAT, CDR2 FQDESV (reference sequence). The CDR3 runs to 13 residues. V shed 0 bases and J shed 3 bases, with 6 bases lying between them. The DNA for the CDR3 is TGTGCCAGCAGCTTAGCCCGCGGCTACGAGCAGTACTTC. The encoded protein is CASSLARGYEQYF.

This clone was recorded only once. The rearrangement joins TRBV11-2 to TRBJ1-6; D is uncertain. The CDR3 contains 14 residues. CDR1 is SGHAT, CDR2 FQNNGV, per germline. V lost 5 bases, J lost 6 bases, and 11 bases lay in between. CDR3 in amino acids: CASSAPLGNSPLHF. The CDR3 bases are TGTGCCAGCAGCGCCCCGTTGGGTAATTCACCCCTCCACTTT.

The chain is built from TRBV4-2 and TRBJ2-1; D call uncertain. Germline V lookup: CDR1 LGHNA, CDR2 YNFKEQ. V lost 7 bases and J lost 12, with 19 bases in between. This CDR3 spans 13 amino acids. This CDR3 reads CASTLSKGMRQFF. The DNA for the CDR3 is TGTGCCAGCACTCTAAGTAAGGGAATGAGGCAGTTCTTC.

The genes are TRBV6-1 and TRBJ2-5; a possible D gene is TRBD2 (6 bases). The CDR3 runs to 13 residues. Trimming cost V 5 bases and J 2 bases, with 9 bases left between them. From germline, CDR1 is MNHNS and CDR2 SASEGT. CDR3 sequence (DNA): TGTGCCAGCAGTATACTAGCTCAAGAGACCCAGTACTTC. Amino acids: CASSILAQETQYF.

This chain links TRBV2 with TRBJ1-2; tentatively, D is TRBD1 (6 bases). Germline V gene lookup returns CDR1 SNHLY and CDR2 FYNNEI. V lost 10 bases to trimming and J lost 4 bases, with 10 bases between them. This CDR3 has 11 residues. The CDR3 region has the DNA TGTGCCACCCAGGGGATCTATGGCTACACCTTC. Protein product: CATQGIYGYTF.

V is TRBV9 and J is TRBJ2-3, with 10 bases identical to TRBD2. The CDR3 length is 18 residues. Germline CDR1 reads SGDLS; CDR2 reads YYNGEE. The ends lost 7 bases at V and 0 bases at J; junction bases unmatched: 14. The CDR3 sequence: CASSVAGGPPSSTDTQYF. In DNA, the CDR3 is TGTGCCAGCTCGGTAGCGGGGGGCCCACCGTCTAGCACAGATACGCAGTATTTT.

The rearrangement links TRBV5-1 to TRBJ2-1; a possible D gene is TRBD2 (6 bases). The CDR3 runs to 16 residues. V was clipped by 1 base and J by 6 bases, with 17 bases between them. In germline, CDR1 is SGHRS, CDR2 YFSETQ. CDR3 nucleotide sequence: TGCGCCAGCAGCTTGTATACGGCGGGGACCGGCAATGAGCAGTTCTTC. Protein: CASSLYTAGTGNEQFF.

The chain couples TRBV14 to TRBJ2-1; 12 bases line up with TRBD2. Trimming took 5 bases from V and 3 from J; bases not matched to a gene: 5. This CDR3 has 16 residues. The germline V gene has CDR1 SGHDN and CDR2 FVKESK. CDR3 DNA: TGTGCCAGCAGCTCCGGGACTAGCGGGCTCTACAATGAGCAGTTCTTC. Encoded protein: CASSSGTSGLYNEQFF.

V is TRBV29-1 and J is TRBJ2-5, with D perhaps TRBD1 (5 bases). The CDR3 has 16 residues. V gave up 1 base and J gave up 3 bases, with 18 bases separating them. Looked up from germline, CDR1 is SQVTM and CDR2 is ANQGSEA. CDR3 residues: CSVEVPRWGREETQYF. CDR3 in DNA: TGCAGCGTTGAAGTACCCCGCTGGGGCAGGGAAGAGACCCAGTACTTC.

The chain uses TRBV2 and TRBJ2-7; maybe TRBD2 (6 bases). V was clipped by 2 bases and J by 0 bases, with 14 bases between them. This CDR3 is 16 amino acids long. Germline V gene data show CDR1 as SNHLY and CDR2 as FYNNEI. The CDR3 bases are TGTGCCAGCAGTGAAATTACCGGGAGAACCTCCTACGAGCAGTACTTC. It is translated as CASSEITGRTSYEQYF.

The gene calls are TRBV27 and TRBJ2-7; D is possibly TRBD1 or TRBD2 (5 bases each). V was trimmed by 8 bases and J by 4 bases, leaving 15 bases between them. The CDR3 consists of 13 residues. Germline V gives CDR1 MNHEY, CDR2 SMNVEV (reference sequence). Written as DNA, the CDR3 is TGTGCCAGCCGTCTTGGGGGTGGGTACGAGCAGTACTTC. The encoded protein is CASRLGGGYEQYF.

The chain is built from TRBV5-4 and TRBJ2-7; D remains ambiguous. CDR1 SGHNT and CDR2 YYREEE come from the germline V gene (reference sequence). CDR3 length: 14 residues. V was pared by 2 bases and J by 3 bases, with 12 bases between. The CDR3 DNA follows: TGTGCCAGCAGCTTCGACGGCAGCAACTACGAGCAGTACTTC. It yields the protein CASSFDGSNYEQYF.